This T cell receptor (beta chain) was captured by sequencing in a study of blood T cell repertoires in COVID-19. Authors' methods: Amplification from reference gene primers served as the basis for estimated nucleated cell counts. TCRdb keeps only in-frame clones here, not all; method: immunoSEQ multiplex PCR. The V and J calls and clone size were taken over from that table, and D and trimming were inferred from the DNA. The table shows 200,000 to 300,000 clones, with about nine tenths occurring only once. V trimming: 5 bases; J trimming: 4 bases; junction bases outside the gene matches: 8. This CDR3 has 15 amino acids. Germline values: CDR1 SGHNT, CDR2 YENEEA.

The receptor's source is a woman in her forties with acute COVID-19. The genes are TRBV11-3 and TRBJ2-1, with 7 bases aligning to TRBD1. Sequencing was performed on PBMCs or T cells enriched from blood (not recorded which). The chain's CDR3 is CASSLTGDSYNEQFF. The DNA for the CDR3 is TGTGCCAGCAGCCTAACAGGGGATTCGTACAATGAGCAGTTCTTC.